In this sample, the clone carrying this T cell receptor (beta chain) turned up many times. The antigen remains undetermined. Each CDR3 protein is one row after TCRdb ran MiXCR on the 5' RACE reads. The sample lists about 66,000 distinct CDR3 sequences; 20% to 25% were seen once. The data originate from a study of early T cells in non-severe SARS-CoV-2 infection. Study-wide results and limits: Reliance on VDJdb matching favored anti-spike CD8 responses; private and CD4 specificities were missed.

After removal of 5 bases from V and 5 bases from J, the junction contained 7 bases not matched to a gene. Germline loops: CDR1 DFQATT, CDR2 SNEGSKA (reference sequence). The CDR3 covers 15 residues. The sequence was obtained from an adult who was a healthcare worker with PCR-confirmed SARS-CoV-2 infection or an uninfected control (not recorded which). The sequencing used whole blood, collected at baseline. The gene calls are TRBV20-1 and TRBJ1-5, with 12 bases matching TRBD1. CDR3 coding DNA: TGCAGTGCTCCAGATGGGACAGGGGGCCATCAGCCCCAGCATTTT. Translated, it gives CSAPDGTGGHQPQHF.